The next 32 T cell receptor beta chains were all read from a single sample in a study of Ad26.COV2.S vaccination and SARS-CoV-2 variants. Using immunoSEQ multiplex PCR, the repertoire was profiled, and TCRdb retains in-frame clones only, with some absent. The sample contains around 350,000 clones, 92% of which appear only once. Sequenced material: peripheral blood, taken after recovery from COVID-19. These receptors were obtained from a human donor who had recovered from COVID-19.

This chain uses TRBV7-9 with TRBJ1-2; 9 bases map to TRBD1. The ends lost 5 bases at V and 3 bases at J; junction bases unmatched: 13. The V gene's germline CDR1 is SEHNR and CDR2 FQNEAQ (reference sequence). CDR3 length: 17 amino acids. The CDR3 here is CASSQQRDRAGYYGYTF. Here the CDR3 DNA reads TGTGCCAGCAGCCAGCAGAGGGACAGGGCGGGGTACTATGGCTACACCTTC. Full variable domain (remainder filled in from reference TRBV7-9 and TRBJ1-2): DTGVSQNPRHKITKRGQNVTFRCDPISEHNRLYWYRQTLGQGPEFLTYFQNEAQLEKSRLLSDRFSAERPKGSFSTLEIQRTEQGDSAMYLCASSQQRDRAGYYGYTFGSGTRLTVV.

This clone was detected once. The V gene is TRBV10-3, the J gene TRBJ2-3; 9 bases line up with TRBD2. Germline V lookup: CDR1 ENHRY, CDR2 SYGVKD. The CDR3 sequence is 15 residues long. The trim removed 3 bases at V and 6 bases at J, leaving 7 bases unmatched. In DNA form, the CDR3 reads TGTGCCATCAGTGATGATAGCGGGGGATCCGATACGCAGTATTTT. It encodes CAISDDSGGSDTQYF.

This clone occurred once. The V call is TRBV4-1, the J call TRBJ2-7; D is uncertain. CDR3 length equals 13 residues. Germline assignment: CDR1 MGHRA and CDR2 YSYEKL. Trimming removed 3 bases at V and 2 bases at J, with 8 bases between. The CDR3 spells CASSHQNAYEQYF. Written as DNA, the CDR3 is TGCGCCAGCAGCCACCAGAACGCCTACGAGCAGTACTTC.

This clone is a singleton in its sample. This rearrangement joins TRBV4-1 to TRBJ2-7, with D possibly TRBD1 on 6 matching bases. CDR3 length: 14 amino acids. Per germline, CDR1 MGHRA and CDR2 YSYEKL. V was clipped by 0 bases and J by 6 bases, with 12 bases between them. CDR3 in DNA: TGCGCCAGCAGCCAAGAAACAGGGCGGATCGAGCAGTACTTC. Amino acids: CASSQETGRIEQYF.

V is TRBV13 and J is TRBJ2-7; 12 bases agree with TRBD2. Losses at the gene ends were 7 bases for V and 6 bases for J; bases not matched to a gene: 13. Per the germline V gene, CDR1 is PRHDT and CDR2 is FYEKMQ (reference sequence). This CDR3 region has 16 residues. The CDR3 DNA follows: TGTGCCAGCACCTTGGGACTAGCGGGCTCCATGGGCGAGCAGTACTTC. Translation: CASTLGLAGSMGEQYF.

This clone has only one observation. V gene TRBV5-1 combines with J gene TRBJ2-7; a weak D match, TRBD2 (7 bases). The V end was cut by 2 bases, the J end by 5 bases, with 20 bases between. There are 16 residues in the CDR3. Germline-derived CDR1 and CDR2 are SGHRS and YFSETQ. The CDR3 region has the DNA TGCGCCAGCAGCTTTCGTGACGGGACGGGGGGCCACGAGCAGTACTTC. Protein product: CASSFRDGTGGHEQYF.

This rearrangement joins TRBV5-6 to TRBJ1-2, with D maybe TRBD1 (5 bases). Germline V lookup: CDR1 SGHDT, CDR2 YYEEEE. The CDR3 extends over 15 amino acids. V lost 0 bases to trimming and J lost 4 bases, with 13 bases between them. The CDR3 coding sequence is TGTGCCAGCAGCTTGGGGGCGAGGCAGGGCTATGGCTACACCTTC. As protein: CASSLGARQGYGYTF.

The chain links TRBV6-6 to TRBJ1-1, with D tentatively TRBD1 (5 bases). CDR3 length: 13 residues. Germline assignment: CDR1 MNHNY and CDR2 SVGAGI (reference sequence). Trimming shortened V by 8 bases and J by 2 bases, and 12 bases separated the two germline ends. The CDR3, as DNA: TGTGCCAGCCAAACTCAGGGTAACACTGAAGCTTTCTTT. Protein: CASQTQGNTEAFF.

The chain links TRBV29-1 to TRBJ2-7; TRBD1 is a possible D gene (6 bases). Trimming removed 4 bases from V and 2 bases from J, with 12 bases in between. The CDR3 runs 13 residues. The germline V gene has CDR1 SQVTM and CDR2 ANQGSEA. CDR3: CSVAGGGTYEQYF. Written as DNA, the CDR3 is TGCAGCGTTGCGGGTGGGGGCACCTACGAGCAGTACTTC.

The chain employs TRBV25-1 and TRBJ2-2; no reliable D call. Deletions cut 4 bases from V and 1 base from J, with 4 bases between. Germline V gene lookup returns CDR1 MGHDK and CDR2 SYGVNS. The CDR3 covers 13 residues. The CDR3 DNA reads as TGTGCCAGCAGTGTCAGGAACACCGGGGAGCTGTTTTTT. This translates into CASSVRNTGELFF.

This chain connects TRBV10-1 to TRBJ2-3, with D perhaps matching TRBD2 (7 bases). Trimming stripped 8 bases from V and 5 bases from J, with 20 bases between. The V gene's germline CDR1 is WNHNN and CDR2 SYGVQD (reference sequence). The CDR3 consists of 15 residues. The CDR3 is CASGGGGARVDTQYF. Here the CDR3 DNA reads TGCGCCAGCGGGGGCGGGGGCGCCCGGGTAGATACGCAGTATTTT.

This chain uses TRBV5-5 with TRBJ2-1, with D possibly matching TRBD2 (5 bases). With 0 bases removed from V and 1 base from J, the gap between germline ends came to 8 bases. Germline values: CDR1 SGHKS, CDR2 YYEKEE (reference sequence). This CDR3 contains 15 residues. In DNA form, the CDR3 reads TGTGCCAGCAGCTTGGTTCGGGGATCCTACAATGAGCAGTTCTTC. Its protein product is CASSLVRGSYNEQFF.

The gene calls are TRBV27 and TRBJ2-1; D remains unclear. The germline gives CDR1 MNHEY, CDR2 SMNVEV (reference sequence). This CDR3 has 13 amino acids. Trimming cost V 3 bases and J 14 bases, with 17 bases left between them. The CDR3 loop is CASSFTGENNEFF. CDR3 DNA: TGTGCCAGCAGTTTTACCGGCGAAAACAACGAGTTCTTC.

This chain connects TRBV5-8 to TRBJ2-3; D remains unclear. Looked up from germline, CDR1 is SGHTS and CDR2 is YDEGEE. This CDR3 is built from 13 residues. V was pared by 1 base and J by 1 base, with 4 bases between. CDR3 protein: CASSLRGTDTQYF. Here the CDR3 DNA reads TGTGCCAGCAGCTTGAGGGGCACAGATACGCAGTATTTT.

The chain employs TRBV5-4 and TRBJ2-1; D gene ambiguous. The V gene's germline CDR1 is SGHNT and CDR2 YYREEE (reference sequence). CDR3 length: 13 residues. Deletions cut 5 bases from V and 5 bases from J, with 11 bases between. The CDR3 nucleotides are TGTGCCAGCAGTCGAGAAAACAACAATGAGCAGTTCTTC. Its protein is CASSRENNNEQFF.

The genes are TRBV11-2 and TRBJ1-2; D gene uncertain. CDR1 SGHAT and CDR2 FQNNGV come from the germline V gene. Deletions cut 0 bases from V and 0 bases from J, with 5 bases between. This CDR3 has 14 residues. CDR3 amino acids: CASSLEQTNYGYTF. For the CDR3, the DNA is TGTGCCAGCAGCTTAGAACAGACTAACTATGGCTACACCTTC.

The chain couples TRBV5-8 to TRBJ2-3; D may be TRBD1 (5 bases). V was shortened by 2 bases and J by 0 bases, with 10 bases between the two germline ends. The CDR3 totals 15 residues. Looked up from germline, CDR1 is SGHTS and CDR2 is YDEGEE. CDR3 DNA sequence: TGTGCCAGCAGCTTTAGGGGAACTAGCACAGATACGCAGTATTTT. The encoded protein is CASSFRGTSTDTQYF.

The CDR3 reads CASSLVRDRGSDTEAFF. As DNA, the CDR3 is TGCGCCAGCAGCTTGGTTCGGGACAGGGGGTCGGACACTGAAGCTTTCTTT. J is TRBJ1-1 and V is TRBV5-1; TRBD1 matches at 11 bases. The J segment lost 3 bases and the V segment lost 0 bases, leaving 7 bases of the junction unmatched. The CDR3 is 17 residues long. CDR1 and CDR2 from the germline V gene are SGHRS and YFSETQ.

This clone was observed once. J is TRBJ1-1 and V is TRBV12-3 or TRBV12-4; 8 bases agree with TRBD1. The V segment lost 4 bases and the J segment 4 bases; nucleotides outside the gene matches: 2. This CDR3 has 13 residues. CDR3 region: CASSWTGTTEAFF. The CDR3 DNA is TGTGCCAGCAGTTGGACAGGGACCACTGAAGCTTTCTTT.

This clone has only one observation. This chain's CDR3 is CASSPALAGGSRRYF. For the CDR3, the DNA is TGCGCCAGCAGCCCCGCGTTGGCGGGGGGGTCCAGAAGGTACTTC. The chain recombines TRBV4-3 with TRBJ2-4, with 9 bases lining up with TRBD2. CDR1 and CDR2 from the germline V gene are LGHNA and YSLEER. V gave up 4 bases and J gave up 15 bases; unmatched junction bases: 16. This CDR3 region has 15 residues.

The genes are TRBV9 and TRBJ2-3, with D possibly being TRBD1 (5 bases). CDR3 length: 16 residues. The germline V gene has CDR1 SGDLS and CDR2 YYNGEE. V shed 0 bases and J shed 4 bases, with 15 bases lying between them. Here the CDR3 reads CASSVEVGSRADTQYF. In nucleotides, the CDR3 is TGTGCCAGCAGCGTAGAAGTGGGTAGCAGGGCAGATACGCAGTATTTT.

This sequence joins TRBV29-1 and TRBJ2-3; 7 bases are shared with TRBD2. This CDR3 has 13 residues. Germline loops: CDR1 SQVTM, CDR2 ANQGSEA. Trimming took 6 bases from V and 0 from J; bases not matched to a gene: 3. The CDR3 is CSVSGVSTDTQYF. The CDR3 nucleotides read TGCAGCGTCAGCGGGGTCAGCACAGATACGCAGTATTTT.

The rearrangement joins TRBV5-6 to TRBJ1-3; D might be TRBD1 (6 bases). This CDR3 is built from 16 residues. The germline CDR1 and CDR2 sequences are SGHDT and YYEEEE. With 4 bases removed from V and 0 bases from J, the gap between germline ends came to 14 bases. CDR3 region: CASSPEGGTSGNTIYF. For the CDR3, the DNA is TGTGCCAGCAGCCCCGAAGGGGGGACCTCTGGAAACACCATATATTTT.

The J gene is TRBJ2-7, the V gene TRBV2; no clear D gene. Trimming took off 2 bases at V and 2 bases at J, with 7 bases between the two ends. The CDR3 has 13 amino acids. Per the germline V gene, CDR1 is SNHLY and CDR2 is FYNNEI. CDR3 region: CASSEFRAYEQYF. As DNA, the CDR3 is TGTGCCAGCAGTGAATTCCGAGCCTACGAGCAGTACTTC.

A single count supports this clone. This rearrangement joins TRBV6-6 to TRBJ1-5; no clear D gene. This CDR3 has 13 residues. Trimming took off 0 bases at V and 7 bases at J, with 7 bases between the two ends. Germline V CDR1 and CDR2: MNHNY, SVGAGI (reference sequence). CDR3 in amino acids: CASSYSVNQPQHF. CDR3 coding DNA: TGTGCCAGCAGTTACTCAGTTAACCAGCCCCAGCATTTT.

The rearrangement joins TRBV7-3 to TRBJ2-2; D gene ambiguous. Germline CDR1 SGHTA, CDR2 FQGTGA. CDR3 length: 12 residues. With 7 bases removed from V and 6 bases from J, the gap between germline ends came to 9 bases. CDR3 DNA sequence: TGTGCCAGCACCCTTTTCGCCGGGGAGCTGTTTTTT. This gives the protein CASTLFAGELFF.

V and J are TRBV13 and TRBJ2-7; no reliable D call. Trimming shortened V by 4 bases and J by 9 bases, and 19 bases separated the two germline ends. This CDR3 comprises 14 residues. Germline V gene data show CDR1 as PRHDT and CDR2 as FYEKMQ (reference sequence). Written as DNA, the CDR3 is TGTGCCAGCAGCTACGAAGTATCCTACGAGCGGCAGTACTTC. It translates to CASSYEVSYERQYF.

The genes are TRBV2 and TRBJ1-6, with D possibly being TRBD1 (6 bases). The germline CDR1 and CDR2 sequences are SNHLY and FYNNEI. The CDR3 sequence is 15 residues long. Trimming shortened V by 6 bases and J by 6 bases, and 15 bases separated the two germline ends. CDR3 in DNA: TGTGCCAGCAGCGGACTCCGGGACACTAATTCACCCCTCCACTTT. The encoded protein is CASSGLRDTNSPLHF.

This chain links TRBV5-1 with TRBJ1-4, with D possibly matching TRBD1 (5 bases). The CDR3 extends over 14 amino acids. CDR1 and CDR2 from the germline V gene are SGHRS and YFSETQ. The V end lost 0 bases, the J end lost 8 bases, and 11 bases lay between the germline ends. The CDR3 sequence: CASSLGRGDEKLFF. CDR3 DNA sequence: TGCGCCAGCAGCTTGGGTCGGGGGGACGAAAAACTGTTTTTT.

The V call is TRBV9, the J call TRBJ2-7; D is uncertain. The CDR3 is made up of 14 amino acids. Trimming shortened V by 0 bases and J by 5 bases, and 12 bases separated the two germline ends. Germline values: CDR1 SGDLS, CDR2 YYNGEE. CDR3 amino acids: CASSVEGGVNEQYF. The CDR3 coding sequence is TGTGCCAGCAGCGTAGAGGGTGGGGTAAACGAGCAGTACTTC.

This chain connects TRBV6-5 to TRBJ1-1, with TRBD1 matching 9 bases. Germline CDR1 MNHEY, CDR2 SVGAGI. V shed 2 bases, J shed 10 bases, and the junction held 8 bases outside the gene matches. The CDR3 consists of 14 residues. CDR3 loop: CASSYLRQGVRAFF. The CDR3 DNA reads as TGTGCCAGCAGTTACCTCCGACAGGGGGTACGAGCTTTCTTT.

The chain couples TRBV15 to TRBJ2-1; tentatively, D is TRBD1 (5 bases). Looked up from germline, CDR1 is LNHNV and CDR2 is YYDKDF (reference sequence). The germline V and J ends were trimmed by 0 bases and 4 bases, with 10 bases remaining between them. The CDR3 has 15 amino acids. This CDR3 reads CATSRDRALYNEQFF. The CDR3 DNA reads TGTGCCACCAGCAGAGACAGGGCGTTATACAATGAGCAGTTCTTC.